Listed here are 9 T cell receptor delta chains from one sample, sequenced in a study of gamma-delta T cells after stem cell transplantation. TCRdb re-called clones from the RT-PCR reads via CATT. The table has around 13,000 delta-chain clones, roughly 29% seen once. Sample: gamma-delta T cells. The origin of the receptors is a human donor. It is not recorded whose cells these are; they may come from a transplant donor.

This clone was detected once. This sequence joins TRDV3 and TRDJ1; tentatively, D is TRDD2 (5 bases). V lost 4 bases to trimming and J lost 1 base, with 19 bases between them. This CDR3 contains 15 residues. The germline V gene has CDR1 TVYSNPD and CDR2 GDNSRS (reference sequence). CDR3 protein: CASRLHWVRTDKLIF. The CDR3 nucleotides read TGTGCCTCCCGCCTACATTGGGTCCGCACCGATAAACTCATCTTT.

This chain connects TRDV3 to TRDJ1; D gene ambiguous. Between the trimmed V and J ends, which lost 5 bases and 0 bases, there was a span of 10 bases. Germline CDR1 TVYSNPD, CDR2 GDNSRS (reference sequence). The CDR3 totals 12 residues. Written as DNA, the CDR3 is TGTGCCCTCCGCGCGGACACCGATAAACTCATCTTT. Amino acid sequence: CALRADTDKLIF. The full variable domain, rest sourced from reference TRDV3 and TRDJ1, is CDKVTQSSPDQTVASGSEVVLLCTYDTVYSNPDLFWYRIRPDYSFQFVFYGDNSRSEGADFTQGRFSVKHILTQKAFHLVISPVRTEDSATYYCALRADTDKLIFGKGTRVTVEP.

V is TRDV2 and J is TRDJ1; D is possibly TRDD3 (7 bases). This CDR3 spans 19 amino acids. V lost 0 bases and J 4 bases, leaving 26 bases between the germline ends. From germline, CDR1 is GEAIGNYY and CDR2 EKD. CDR3 sequence (DNA): TGTGCCTGTGACACCAACGAGAACCGGGGGATTCCTAGGGGCGATAAACTCATCTTT. Amino acid sequence: CACDTNENRGIPRGDKLIF.

The V and J genes are TRDV3 and TRDJ1; maybe TRDD2 (5 bases). The V gene's germline CDR1 is TVYSNPD and CDR2 GDNSRS (reference sequence). Trimming pared 4 bases from V and 1 base from J, leaving 34 bases between. This CDR3 comprises 20 residues. The CDR3 DNA sequence: TGTGCCTCCAAGATCCCGAATTCCTCCGAAGGACCCCCTCTCACCGATAAACTCATCTTT. This sequence encodes CASKIPNSSEGPPLTDKLIF.

The chain uses TRDV2 and TRDJ3; unclear D gene. Between the trimmed V and J ends, which lost 0 bases and 20 bases, there was a span of 28 bases. The CDR3 loop spans 17 amino acids. The germline V gene has CDR1 GEAIGNYY and CDR2 EKD. CDR3 coding DNA: TGTGCCTGTGACACCCTCGTGGGCCCCGTGTACCCCCGACACCTGTTTTTC. This translates into CACDTLVGPVYPRHLFF.

V usage is TRDV1 and J usage is TRDJ1, with 13 bases identical to TRDD3. Germline trimming cut 8 bases from V and 0 bases from J; bases unmatched to any gene: 15. CDR3 length: 19 residues. Germline V gene lookup returns CDR1 TSWWSYY and CDR2 QGS. The CDR3 region has the DNA TGTGCTCTTTTCCGTACTGGGGGATACGGAGCGGCGGACACCGATAAACTCATCTTT. Protein product: CALFRTGGYGAADTDKLIF.

This clone was picked up a small number of times. This sequence may be a read error, since a much larger clone differs from it by one base. This chain joins TRDV2 and TRDJ1; 8 bases line up with TRDD3. CDR1 GEAIGNYY and CDR2 EKD come from the germline V gene. The CDR3 totals 14 residues. The ends lost 3 bases at V and 0 bases at J; junction bases unmatched: 2. In DNA form, the CDR3 reads TGTGCCTGTGACGGACTGGGGGACACCGATAAACTCATCTTT. Encoded protein: CACDGLGDTDKLIF.

In the case of this clone: A read error may account for a junction end that differs from germline. The chain has TRDV2 and TRDJ2; 11 bases line up with TRDD3. The length of the CDR3 is 15 residues. Germline V CDR1 and CDR2: GEAIGNYY, EKD. CDR3 region: CACDVLGDKAAKLFF. Here the CDR3 DNA reads TGTGCCTGTGACGTACTGGGGGATAAGGCAGCAAAACTCTTCTTT.

This clone was found a few times. This chain uses TRDV2 with TRDJ3, with 9 bases that match TRDD3. Germline CDR1 and CDR2: GEAIGNYY and EKD. The CDR3 consists of 17 residues. Trimming cost V 2 bases and J 7 bases; bases outside gene matches: 8. The CDR3, as DNA: TGTGCCTGTGACAACGTGGGGGATATCCTAGACACCCGACAGATGTTTTTC. Translated: CACDNVGDILDTRQMFF.